The present T cell receptor (beta chain) was sequenced within a study of response to subunit inactivated influenza vaccine. Study-wide points: It was suggested by the authors that few new T cells are recruited by each seasonal influenza vaccination.

This CDR3 has 13 amino acids. V was pared by 4 bases and J by 5 bases, with 13 bases between. Germline-derived CDR1 and CDR2 are DFQATT and SNEGSKA (reference sequence). TCRdb reprocessed the RT-PCR reads with MiXCR, giving one entry per CDR3 protein. Of roughly 780,000 distinct CDR3 sequences detected, around 20% appear once; the ten largest clones hold roughly 10%. This clonotype was seen ten or more times. Its cognate antigen is unknown. This sequence was found in a man aged 45-65 years who received an inactivated influenza vaccine. This sample comprised PBMCs from blood, obtained 4 to 6 days after vaccination. V is TRBV20-1 and J is TRBJ2-3; D call uncertain. CDR3 in amino acids: CSANPRVGDTQYF. In DNA form, the CDR3 reads TGCAGTGCTAACCCCCGCGTGGGAGATACGCAGTATTTT.